A selection of T cell receptor beta chains follows, all from one sample in a study of blood T cell repertoires in COVID-19. Repertoires were generated with immunoSEQ multiplex PCR, while TCRdb's copy carries only in-frame clones and drops some. The table has about 110,000 clones, 71% seen once. Source material: peripheral blood. These receptors originate from a human donor with acute or convalescent COVID-19. The donor label of this sample is uncertain. Each CDR3 is given with its conserved first and last residue. The D gene is left open where the match is weak. Part of the rows lack a size; the others show once, few, many or a class for expanded clones.

CDR3aa | CDR3nt | v_gene | d_gene | j_gene | abundance
CASRIRASGNTIYF | TGTGCCAGCAGAATCAGGGCTTCTGGAAACACCATATATTTT | TRBV7-2 | . | TRBJ1-3 | few
CASSYGTSASTDTQYF | TGTGCCAGCAGTTACGGGACTAGCGCGAGCACAGATACGCAGTATTTT | TRBV6-5 | TRBD2 | TRBJ2-3 | few
CASSLVFQGSSPLHF | TGTGCCAGCAGCTTAGTGTTCCAGGGTAGTTCACCCCTCCACTTT | TRBV7-8 | . | TRBJ1-6 | .
CASSYRDATRDGYTF | TGTGCCAGCAGCTACAGGGACGCGACGAGAGATGGCTACACCTTC | TRBV7-2 | . | TRBJ1-2 | many
CASSDSQGPNEQFF | TGTGCCAGCAGTGATAGTCAGGGGCCCAATGAGCAGTTCTTC | TRBV2 | . | TRBJ2-1 | .
CASRWDRGKTQYF | TGTGCCAGCAGGTGGGACCGGGGGAAGACCCAGTACTTC | TRBV6-5 | . | TRBJ2-5 | .
CASFSSHPAGTGYSTDTQYF | TGCGCCAGCTTCAGCTCGCACCCCGCGGGGACAGGGTATAGCACAGATACGCAGTATTTT | TRBV10-2 | TRBD1 | TRBJ2-3 | .
CASSARLNTEAFF | TGTGCCAGCAGCGCGCGGTTGAACACTGAAGCTTTCTTT | TRBV11-2 | . | TRBJ1-1 | .
CASSWGTADQPQHF | TGTGCCAGCAGCTGGGGGACAGCCGATCAGCCCCAGCATTTT | TRBV5-8 | TRBD1 | TRBJ1-5 | .
CASSSSVNQPQHF | TGTGCCAGCAGCTCCAGCGTCAATCAGCCCCAGCATTTT | TRBV11-2 | . | TRBJ1-5 | once
CASQPWSGGRTDTQYF | TGTGCCAGTCAGCCCTGGTCGGGGGGGCGCACAGATACGCAGTATTTT | TRBV9 | TRBD2 | TRBJ2-3 | .
CASSAGLSSYNEQFF | TGTGCCAGCAGCGCCGGTTTGAGCTCCTACAATGAGCAGTTCTTC | TRBV9 | . | TRBJ2-1 | many
CASSLDRGGGTDTQYF | TGTGCCAGCAGCTTAGATCGTGGTGGGGGGACAGATACGCAGTATTTT | TRBV11-2 | . | TRBJ2-3 | .
CASSPGLGRGKTDTQYF | TGTGCTAGCAGCCCCGGCCTTGGAAGGGGTAAGACAGATACGCAGTATTTT | TRBV7-7 | . | TRBJ2-3 | once
CASSHSGGKYNEQFF | TGTGCCAGCAGCCATAGCGGGGGGAAATACAATGAGCAGTTCTTC | TRBV7-9 | TRBD2 | TRBJ2-1 | .
CASSPDTTDTQYF | TGTGCCAGCAGCCCAGACACGACAGATACGCAGTATTTT | TRBV11-1 | . | TRBJ2-3 | few
CASRAATGASPLHF | TGTGCCAGCAGGGCCGCGACAGGGGCCTCACCCCTCCACTTT | TRBV6-1 | TRBD1 | TRBJ1-6 | .
CASAPFGGRTEAFF | TGTGCCAGCGCCCCTTTTGGAGGGCGGACTGAAGCTTTCTTT | TRBV27 | . | TRBJ1-1 | many
CASSDSYRGKYEQYF | TGTGCCAGCAGTGATAGTTACAGGGGGAAATACGAGCAGTACTTC | TRBV6-1 | TRBD1 | TRBJ2-7 | .
CASRDRGVIGYTF | TGTGCCAGCCGGGACAGGGGAGTGATAGGCTACACCTTC | TRBV27 | TRBD1 | TRBJ1-2 | .
CASSSAGPFTEAFF | TGTGCCAGCAGTTCAGCAGGGCCGTTCACTGAAGCTTTCTTT | TRBV28 | . | TRBJ1-1 | .
CASTSLLAGGYGGTDTQYF | TGCGCCAGCACCTCACTATTAGCGGGGGGTTACGGGGGCACAGATACGCAGTATTTT | TRBV4-1 | TRBD2 | TRBJ2-3 | .
CASSHGGKNTEAFF | TGTGCCAGCAGCCACGGGGGAAAGAACACTGAAGCTTTCTTT | TRBV7-2 | . | TRBJ1-1 | once
CASSPLGQGTTSGKLFF | TGTGCCAGCAGCCCGCTGGGGCAGGGAACGACTTCGGGTAAACTGTTTTTT | TRBV4-2 | . | TRBJ1-4 | many
CSVERGRTSTDTQYF | TGCAGCGTTGAAAGGGGCAGAACTAGCACAGATACGCAGTATTTT | TRBV29-1 | . | TRBJ2-3 | .
CSVSPGQGNTIYF | TGCAGCGTGTCTCCGGGACAGGGAAACACCATATATTTT | TRBV29-1 | TRBD1 | TRBJ1-3 | .
CASSPISGGAYNEQFF | TGTGCCAGCTCACCAATTAGCGGGGGGGCCTACAATGAGCAGTTCTTC | TRBV18 | TRBD2 | TRBJ2-1 | .
CASSSGDSPLGF | TGTGCCAGCAGCTCGGGGGACTCCCCTTTGGGGTTC | TRBV11-2 | . | TRBJ2-7 | .
CASSEQDAGGNQPQHF | TGCGCCAGCAGCGAACAGGATGCTGGAGGGAATCAGCCCCAGCATTTT | TRBV4-1 | . | TRBJ1-5 | many
CASSLTGTGGGNEQFF | TGTGCCAGCAGCCTTACCGGGACAGGGGGCGGCAATGAGCAGTTCTTC | TRBV11-2 | TRBD1 | TRBJ2-1 | .
CASSLYEADETQYF | TGTGCCAGCAGTTTATACGAAGCGGATGAGACCCAGTACTTC | TRBV27 | . | TRBJ2-5 | .
CASSKDLGQQETQYF | TGTGCCAGCAGCAAAGATTTAGGACAGCAAGAGACCCAGTACTTC | TRBV21-1 | . | TRBJ2-5 | .
CASSISSVMGQEAFF | TGTGCCAGTAGTATTAGTTCGGTTATGGGACAAGAAGCTTTCTTT | TRBV19 | . | TRBJ1-1 | .
CASSLGAGNGETQYF | TGTGCCAGCAGCTTAGGGGCAGGGAATGGGGAGACCCAGTACTTC | TRBV11-1 | . | TRBJ2-5 | .
CASSLGFLERDTQYF | TGTGCCAGCAGCTTAGGCTTCCTCGAGCGGGATACGCAGTATTTT | TRBV11-2 | . | TRBJ2-3 | .
CAISEPRQGANYGYTF | TGTGCCATCAGTGAGCCGCGCCAGGGGGCGAACTATGGCTACACCTTC | TRBV10-3 | TRBD1 | TRBJ1-2 | .
CASSPSNTEAFF | TGTGCCAGCTCGCCCAGTAACACTGAAGCTTTCTTT | TRBV18 | . | TRBJ1-1 | .
CASSLTSGGTETQYF | TGTGCCAGCAGCTTAACTAGCGGGGGGACAGAGACCCAGTACTTC | TRBV7-6 | TRBD2 | TRBJ2-5 | .
CASTLYRGGEQYF | TGTGCCAGCACCTTGTACAGGGGCGGCGAGCAGTACTTC | TRBV28 | TRBD1 | TRBJ2-7 | few